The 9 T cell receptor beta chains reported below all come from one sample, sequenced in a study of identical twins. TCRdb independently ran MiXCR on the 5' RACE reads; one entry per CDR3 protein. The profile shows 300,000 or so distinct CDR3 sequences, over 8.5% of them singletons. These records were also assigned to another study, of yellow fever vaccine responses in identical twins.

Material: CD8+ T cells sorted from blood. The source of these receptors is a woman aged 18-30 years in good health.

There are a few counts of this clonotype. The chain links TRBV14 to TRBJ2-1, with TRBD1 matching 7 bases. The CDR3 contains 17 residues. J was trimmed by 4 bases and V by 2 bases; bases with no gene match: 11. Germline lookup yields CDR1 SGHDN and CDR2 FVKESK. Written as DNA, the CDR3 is TGTGCCAGCAGCCAACCCGACAGGGAATTATTATACAATGAGCAGTTCTTC. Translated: CASSQPDRELLYNEQFF.

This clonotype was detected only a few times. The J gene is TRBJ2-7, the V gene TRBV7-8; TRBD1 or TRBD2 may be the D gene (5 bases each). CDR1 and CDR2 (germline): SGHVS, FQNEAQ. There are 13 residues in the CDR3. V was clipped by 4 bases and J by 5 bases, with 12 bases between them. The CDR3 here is CASSSGAADEQYF. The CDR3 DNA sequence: TGTGCCAGCAGCTCCGGGGCGGCGGACGAGCAGTACTTC.

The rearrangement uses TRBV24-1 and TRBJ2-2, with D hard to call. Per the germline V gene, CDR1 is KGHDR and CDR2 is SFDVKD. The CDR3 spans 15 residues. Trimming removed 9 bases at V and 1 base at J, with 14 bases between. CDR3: CATSKGTQNTGELFF. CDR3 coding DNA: TGTGCCACCTCGAAGGGCACCCAGAACACCGGGGAGCTGTTTTTT.

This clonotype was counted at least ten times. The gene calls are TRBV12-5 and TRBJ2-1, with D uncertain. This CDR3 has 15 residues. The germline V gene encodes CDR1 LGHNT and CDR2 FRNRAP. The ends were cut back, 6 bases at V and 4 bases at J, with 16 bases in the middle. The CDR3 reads CASGPSERAYNEQFF. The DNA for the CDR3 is TGTGCTAGTGGACCCTCCGAGCGCGCGTACAATGAGCAGTTCTTC.

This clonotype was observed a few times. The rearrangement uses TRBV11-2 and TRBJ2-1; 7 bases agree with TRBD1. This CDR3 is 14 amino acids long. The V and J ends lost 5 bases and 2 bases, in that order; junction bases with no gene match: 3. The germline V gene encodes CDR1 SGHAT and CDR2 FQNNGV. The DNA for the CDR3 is TGTGCCAGCAGCCCCGGACAGGCCTACAATGAGCAGTTCTTC. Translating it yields CASSPGQAYNEQFF.

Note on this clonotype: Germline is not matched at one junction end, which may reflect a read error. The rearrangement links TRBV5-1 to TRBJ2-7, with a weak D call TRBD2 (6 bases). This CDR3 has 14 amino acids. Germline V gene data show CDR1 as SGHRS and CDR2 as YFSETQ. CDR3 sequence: CTSSLARERGEQYF. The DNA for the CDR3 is TGCACCAGCAGCTTGGCCCGGGAGAGGGGCGAGCAGTACTTC.

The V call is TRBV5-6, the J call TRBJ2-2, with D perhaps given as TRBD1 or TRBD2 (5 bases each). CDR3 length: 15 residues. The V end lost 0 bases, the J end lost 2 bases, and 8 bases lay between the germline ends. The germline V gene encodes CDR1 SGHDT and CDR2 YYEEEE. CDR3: CASSLGGRNTGELFF. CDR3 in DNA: TGTGCCAGCAGCTTGGGGGGGAGAAACACCGGGGAGCTGTTTTTT.

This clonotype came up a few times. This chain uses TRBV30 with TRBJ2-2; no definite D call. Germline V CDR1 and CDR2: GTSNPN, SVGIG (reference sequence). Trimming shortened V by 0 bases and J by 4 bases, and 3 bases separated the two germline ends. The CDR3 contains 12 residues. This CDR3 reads CAWSVSTGELFF. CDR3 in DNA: TGTGCCTGGAGTGTCAGCACCGGGGAGCTGTTTTTT.

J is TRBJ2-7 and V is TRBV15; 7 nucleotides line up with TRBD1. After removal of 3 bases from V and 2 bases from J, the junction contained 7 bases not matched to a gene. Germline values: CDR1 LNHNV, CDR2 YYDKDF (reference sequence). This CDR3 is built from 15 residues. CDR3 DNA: TGTGCCACCAGCAGTGGGACAGAACCCACCTACGAGCAGTACTTC. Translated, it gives CATSSGTEPTYEQYF. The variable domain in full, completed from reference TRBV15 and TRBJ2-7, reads DAMVIQNPRYQVTQFGKPVTLSCSQTLNHNVMYWYQQKSSQAPKLLFHYYDKDFNNEADTPDNFQSRRPNTSFCFLDIRSPGLGDTAMYLCATSSGTEPTYEQYFGPGTRLTVT.